Each of the 27 T cell receptor beta chains below was sequenced from the same sample in a study of blood T cell repertoires in COVID-19. Libraries were prepared by immunoSEQ multiplex PCR; TCRdb keeps only in-frame clonotypes and omits some of them. The sample consists of approximately 400,000 clones, more than 75% of them appearing once. Sequenced material: PBMCs or T cells enriched from blood (not recorded which). The receptor set was obtained from a woman younger than 35 who had recovered from COVID-19.

This chain connects TRBV30 to TRBJ2-7; TRBD1 might be the D (6 bases). Germline V gives CDR1 GTSNPN, CDR2 SVGIG (reference sequence). The CDR3 covers 15 residues. V was pared by 6 bases and J by 1 base, with 19 bases between. CDR3 DNA sequence: TGTGCCTGTCGGAACCGGGGCAGGGGATCCTACGAGCAGTACTTC. Its protein product is CACRNRGRGSYEQYF.

This rearrangement joins TRBV5-1 to TRBJ1-2; the match to TRBD1 covers 9 bases. Per germline, CDR1 SGHRS and CDR2 YFSETQ. The CDR3 covers 16 residues. V trimming: 4 bases; J trimming: 4 bases; junction bases outside the gene matches: 11. The CDR3 here is CASSPPGTGFPYGYTF. The CDR3, as DNA: TGCGCCAGCAGCCCACCCGGGACAGGGTTTCCCTATGGCTACACCTTC.

This clone was recorded once. The rearrangement uses TRBV7-2 and TRBJ2-7; D is ambiguous. The CDR3 has 15 residues. V dropped 1 base and J dropped 3 bases, with 13 bases sitting between them. Germline values: CDR1 SGHTA, CDR2 FQGNSA. CDR3 DNA: TGTGCCAGCAGCTTAGAGTTGGCCCCGGGCTACGAGCAGTACTTC. Protein sequence: CASSLELAPGYEQYF.

The genes are TRBV12-5 and TRBJ2-3; D gene ambiguous. V was pared by 1 base and J by 0 bases, with 8 bases between. The CDR3 has 15 residues. Germline CDR1 LGHNT, CDR2 FRNRAP. This chain's CDR3 is CASGLETYSTDTQYF. CDR3 in DNA: TGTGCTAGTGGTTTGGAAACTTATAGCACAGATACGCAGTATTTT.

This sequence joins TRBV4-2 and TRBJ2-5, with D possibly matching TRBD1 (6 bases). Trimming shortened V by 0 bases and J by 5 bases, and 13 bases separated the two germline ends. The CDR3 consists of 15 residues. Germline V gene lookup returns CDR1 LGHNA and CDR2 YNFKEQ. DNA for the CDR3: TGTGCCAGCAGCCAAGAAAGGCAGGGGTGGGAGACCCAGTACTTC. It is translated as CASSQERQGWETQYF.

As to this clone: Other DNA sequences in this specimen translate into the identical CDR3. CDR3 sequence (DNA): TGTGCCAGCAGCCTATCGCGGGGGGGCGAGCAGTACTTC. This gives the protein CASSLSRGGEQYF. The chain combines TRBV11-2 with TRBJ2-7; 9 positions agree with TRBD2. V gave up 5 bases and J gave up 6 bases; unmatched junction bases: 5. Germline V gene data show CDR1 as SGHAT and CDR2 as FQNNGV. This CDR3 spans 13 amino acids. Filled out from reference TRBV11-2 and TRBJ2-7, the complete variable domain reads EAGVAQSPRYKIIEKRQSVAFWCNPISGHATLYWYQQILGQGPKLLIQFQNNGVVDDSQLPKDRFSAERLKGVDSTLKIQPAKLEDSAVYLCASSLSRGGEQYFGPGTRLTVT.

The chain links TRBV6-5 to TRBJ1-6, with D perhaps TRBD1 (6 bases). Germline CDR1 reads MNHEY; CDR2 reads SVGAGI. V was clipped by 2 bases and J by 12 bases, with 17 bases between them. There are 15 residues in the CDR3. This chain's CDR3 is CASSYAGAISEPLHF. DNA of the CDR3: TGTGCCAGCAGTTACGCAGGGGCTATTTCGGAACCCCTCCACTTT.

The V gene is TRBV24-1, the J gene TRBJ2-3; 8 bases align to TRBD2. The CDR3 totals 13 residues. The germline gives CDR1 KGHDR, CDR2 SFDVKD. With 9 bases clipped from V and 3 bases from J, the junction kept 4 bases outside the gene matches. CDR3 sequence reads: CATRGGLTDTQYF. The DNA for the CDR3 is TGTGCCACCCGGGGGGGCTTAACAGATACGCAGTATTTT.

This clone has just one count. The chain combines TRBV25-1 with TRBJ2-7; 7 positions agree with TRBD1. The CDR3 sequence is 14 residues long. Trimming cost V 4 bases and J 2 bases; bases outside gene matches: 5. Germline lookup yields CDR1 MGHDK and CDR2 SYGVNS. This chain's CDR3 is CASSGQGVTYEQYF. Here the CDR3 DNA reads TGTGCCAGCAGTGGACAGGGCGTAACCTACGAGCAGTACTTC.

This sequence joins TRBV7-6 and TRBJ2-7; TRBD1 matches 10 bases. V shed 0 bases and J 5 bases; nucleotides not matched to a gene: 4. Germline V gene data show CDR1 as SGHVS and CDR2 as FNYEAQ. The CDR3 is 15 residues long. CDR3 in amino acids: CASSLAGTGDDEQYF. CDR3 DNA: TGTGCCAGCAGCTTAGCCGGGACAGGGGACGACGAGCAGTACTTC.

This clone was detected only once. The chain combines TRBV10-2 with TRBJ1-3; D remains unclear. The CDR3 contains 14 residues. The germline V gene has CDR1 WSHSY and CDR2 SAAADI. Trimming cost V 4 bases and J 0 bases, with 7 bases left between them. The CDR3 nucleotides read TGCGCCAGCAGTGCCGTCAGCTCTGGAAACACCATATATTTT. Its protein is CASSAVSSGNTIYF.

This clone came up once. The genes are TRBV3-1 (or the pseudogene TRBV3-2) and TRBJ2-2, with TRBD1 identical over 8 bases. The germline CDR1 and CDR2 sequences are LGHDT and YNNKEL (reference sequence). This CDR3 spans 16 amino acids. Trimming removed 2 bases from V and 3 bases from J; junction bases left unmatched: 5. CDR3 amino acids: CASSQTTGGYTGELFF. Here the CDR3 DNA reads TGTGCCAGCAGCCAAACCACAGGGGGATACACCGGGGAGCTGTTTTTT.

This clone was found once. The genes are TRBV6-1 and TRBJ2-3, with 7 bases lining up with TRBD2. Trimming at V came to 3 bases and at J to 4 bases, leaving 7 bases not matched to a gene. Germline assignment: CDR1 MNHNS and CDR2 SASEGT. The CDR3 has 15 residues. The CDR3 DNA sequence: TGTGCCAGCAGTGAGGGGGGGAGCGGGGCAGATACGCAGTATTTT. It translates to CASSEGGSGADTQYF.

V is TRBV27 and J is TRBJ1-2; D is possibly TRBD1 (5 bases). The V gene lost 6 bases and the J gene lost 8 bases, with 13 bases spanning the gap. CDR1 is MNHEY and CDR2 is SMNVEV in the germline V gene (reference sequence). The CDR3 extends over 12 amino acids. The CDR3: CASRPGQRGYTF. Written as DNA, the CDR3 is TGTGCCAGCAGACCTGGACAACGGGGCTACACCTTC.

V and J are TRBV19 and TRBJ1-2; TRBD1 matches at 8 bases. Germline V gives CDR1 LNHDA, CDR2 SQIVND (reference sequence). The length of the CDR3 is 12 residues. The V gene end was trimmed by 4 bases and the J gene end by 7 bases; junction bases not matched to a gene: 2. The CDR3 DNA reads TGTGCCAGTAGTACAGGGGGCCCTGGCTACACCTTC. Protein: CASSTGGPGYTF.

The rearrangement links TRBV12-3 or TRBV12-4 to TRBJ1-5, with D unresolved. The CDR3 contains 13 residues. Trimming shortened V by 6 bases and J by 0 bases, and 6 bases separated the two germline ends. As DNA, the CDR3 is TGTGCCAGCAGCACAAGTAGCAATCAGCCCCAGCATTTT. This sequence encodes CASSTSSNQPQHF.

This rearrangement joins TRBV6-5 to TRBJ1-4; a weak D match, TRBD1 (6 bases). Trimming took off 6 bases at V and 3 bases at J, with 8 bases between the two ends. The CDR3 is 13 amino acids. Germline-derived CDR1 and CDR2 are MNHEY and SVGAGI. As DNA, the CDR3 is TGTGCCAGCAGAGGACAGCCTAATGAAAAACTGTTTTTT. Translating it yields CASRGQPNEKLFF.

Turning to this clone: This sample includes further DNA sequences coding for the same CDR3. This chain uses TRBV20-1 with TRBJ1-1, with D maybe TRBD1 (5 bases). CDR1 and CDR2 (germline): DFQATT, SNEGSKA (reference sequence). V was shortened by 3 bases and J by 4 bases, with 15 bases between the two germline ends. This CDR3 is 14 amino acids long. CDR3 sequence (DNA): TGCAGTGCTAGTCGGCAGGGATGGAGCACTGAAGCTTTCTTT. Its protein is CSASRQGWSTEAFF.

This chain connects TRBV5-6 to TRBJ2-7, with 7 bases lining up with TRBD1. The CDR3 covers 14 residues. The ends lost 5 bases at V and 1 base at J; junction bases unmatched: 6. Germline values: CDR1 SGHDT, CDR2 YYEEEE. CDR3 sequence reads: CASSPGQSSYEQYF. The CDR3 DNA reads as TGTGCCAGCAGTCCGGGACAGTCTTCCTACGAGCAGTACTTC.

V and J are TRBV24-1 and TRBJ2-1; TRBD2 matches at 13 bases. Germline V CDR1 and CDR2: KGHDR, SFDVKD. CDR3 length: 16 amino acids. V was clipped by 5 bases and J by 8 bases; unmatched bases: 8. CDR3 bases: TGTGCCACCAGTGGGACTAGCGGGGGAAGGGTTGATGAGCAGTTCTTC. Residues: CATSGTSGGRVDEQFF.

The chain combines TRBV2 with TRBJ1-3; D is unresolved. The germline gives CDR1 SNHLY, CDR2 FYNNEI. The CDR3 is 15 amino acids. The germline V and J ends were trimmed by 5 bases and 1 base, with 12 bases remaining between them. The CDR3 DNA reads TGTGCCAGCAGTCTCCGGGGAGGATCTGGAAACACCATATATTTT. Protein: CASSLRGGSGNTIYF.

The J gene is TRBJ1-5, the V gene TRBV27; 10 bases agree with TRBD1. Trimming took 8 bases from V and 0 from J; bases not matched to a gene: 1. The CDR3 is 14 amino acids. In germline, CDR1 is MNHEY, CDR2 SMNVEV (reference sequence). CDR3 amino acids: CASGTGDSNQPQHF. CDR3 nucleotides: TGTGCCAGCGGGACAGGGGATAGCAATCAGCCCCAGCATTTT.

DNA for the CDR3: TGTGCCAGTATTCCGGGACAGAGGGGGTATGGCTACACCTTC. Amino acids: CASIPGQRGYGYTF. The genes are TRBV19 and TRBJ1-2; TRBD1 agrees at 7 bases. The CDR3 totals 14 residues. Germline lookup yields CDR1 LNHDA and CDR2 SQIVND (reference sequence). The trim removed 7 bases at V and 5 bases at J, leaving 10 bases unmatched.

The chain links TRBV5-1 to TRBJ1-3; 7 nucleotides align to TRBD1. CDR1 and CDR2 from the germline V gene are SGHRS and YFSETQ. With 4 bases clipped from V and 2 bases from J, the junction kept 6 bases outside the gene matches. The CDR3 length is 15 residues. The CDR3 coding sequence is TGCGCCAGCAGCACAAATACAGGGGCTGGAAACACCATATATTTT. This gives the protein CASSTNTGAGNTIYF.

This clone showed up just once. V and J are TRBV5-1 and TRBJ2-2; 13 bases match TRBD2. The germline CDR1 and CDR2 sequences are SGHRS and YFSETQ. V lost 4 bases and J lost 0; bases outside the gene matches: 6. The CDR3 runs 18 residues. CDR3 amino acids: CASSGGLAGKANTGELFF. CDR3 DNA: TGCGCCAGCAGCGGGGGACTAGCGGGGAAAGCGAACACCGGGGAGCTGTTTTTT.

J is TRBJ1-1 and V is TRBV6-4, with D possibly matching TRBD1 (5 bases). CDR3 size: 15 residues. Germline-derived CDR1 and CDR2 are MRHNA and SNTAGT. Trimming took off 5 bases at V and 1 base at J, with 14 bases between the two ends. CDR3 in amino acids: CASSLRWGPNTEAFF. In DNA, the CDR3 is TGTGCCAGCAGTCTAAGGTGGGGCCCGAACACTGAAGCTTTCTTT.

This clone was found a few times. The CDR3 DNA follows: TGCGCCAGCAGCCAAGGGGCAAGGGGCAGTTCTGGTCACCCCGGGGAGCTGTTTTTT. Residues: CASSQGARGSSGHPGELFF. This chain links TRBV4-3 with TRBJ2-2; the D gene is possibly TRBD1 (5 bases). Germline CDR1 LGHNA, CDR2 YSLEER. With 1 base removed from V and 6 bases from J, the gap between germline ends came to 24 bases. The CDR3 runs to 19 residues.